This T cell receptor (beta chain) is drawn from a study of control samples from healthy donors and cancer patients. The CDR3 has 14 amino acids. CDR1 is MDHEN, CDR2 SYDVKM, per germline. With 5 bases clipped from V and 7 bases from J, the junction kept 9 bases outside the gene matches. The protocol was immunoSEQ multiplex PCR, while the TCRdb copy is restricted to in-frame clones and leaves out a portion. The data show roughly 90,000 clones, 85% to 95% seen once. The V call is TRBV28, the J call TRBJ1-2; 8 nucleotides match TRBD1. Sample: blood. The origin of this receptor is a woman aged 25 to 39 in good health. This CDR3 is CASSMDRDLGGYTF. CDR3 bases: TGTGCCAGCAGTATGGACAGGGACCTAGGTGGCTACACCTTC.